The entry below gives a single T cell receptor beta chain sequence along with its context. This clone has just a few counts. What antigen it recognizes has not been identified. No base qualities exist here, and no much larger clone lies one base off it. The data derive from a study of T cell changes during pregnancy in multiple sclerosis (dated by TCRdb to the late 2010s). Describing the broader study: The study looked at changes in the T cell repertoire across pregnancy in women with multiple sclerosis.

Library construction relied on the immunoSEQ multiplex PCR assay. The table comes from immuneACCESS by way of TCRdb, which keeps in-frame sequences with V and J called. Part of the clones is missing from these tables; in studies checked, under half for an unresolved V gene and the rest for unknown reasons. For this sample the table gives roughly 80,000 clones, of which 85% to 95% were detected only once. The ten biggest clones cover more than 1% of the sample. The sequence came from a female donor with multiple sclerosis, enrolled in a pregnancy study. The material sequenced was peripheral blood, taken in the first trimester of pregnancy.

The CDR3 reads as follows: CASSYQMSYNSPLHF. The nucleotide sequence reads TGTGCCAGTAGCTATCAAATGTCCTATAATTCACCCCTCCACTTT. Here the chain combines TRBV19 and TRBJ1-6, with the D gene too uncertain to name. CDR1 LNHDA and CDR2 SQIVND were looked up in the germline V gene (reference sequence). Including the terminal cysteine and phenylalanine, the CDR3 comprises 15 residues. Only the CDR3 DNA stays, 45 bases, in frame from base 1. V is pared back by 6 bases and J by 1 base, with 10 bases lying between the germline termini.